One sample yielded the 18 T cell receptor beta chains listed below, sequenced in a study of OX40 agonist ivuxolimab in advanced cancers. This table comes from immunoSEQ multiplex PCR, and its TCRdb copy is limited to in-frame clones, with some not included. The data show about 55,000 clones, with over 75% seen just once and about 6% held by the top ten. The sample was CD4+ or CD8+ T cells sorted from blood, taken in a trial of the OX40 agonist ivuxolimab. The receptors shown here come from an adult with an advanced solid tumor such as melanoma, head and neck, liver or kidney cancer.

The table lists this clone with a count of one. The V call is TRBV4-1, the J call TRBJ2-5; 8 positions match TRBD2. The V gene end was trimmed by 5 bases and the J gene end by 7 bases; junction bases not matched to a gene: 12. The CDR3 sequence is 15 residues long. Germline V gives CDR1 MGHRA, CDR2 YSYEKL. The CDR3 loop is CASSDLLAVRRTQYF. The CDR3 nucleotides are TGCGCCAGCAGCGACCTACTAGCGGTAAGGAGGACCCAGTACTTC.

J is TRBJ2-3 and V is TRBV28; D is possibly TRBD2 (5 bases). CDR1 MDHEN and CDR2 SYDVKM come from the germline V gene. This CDR3 spans 14 amino acids. V lost 3 bases, J lost 0 bases, and 7 bases lay in between. CDR3 DNA: TGTGCCAGCAGTTTTCGAGGGAGCACAGATACGCAGTATTTT. It is translated as CASSFRGSTDTQYF.

This clone has only one observation. The chain combines TRBV6-4 with TRBJ1-2; 8 bases are shared with TRBD1. After removal of 3 bases from V and 4 bases from J, the junction contained 1 base not matched to a gene. The CDR3 length is 13 residues. Germline V gives CDR1 MRHNA, CDR2 SNTAGT. CDR3 amino acids: CASSEGTGYGYTF. CDR3 bases: TGTGCCAGCAGTGAAGGGACAGGCTATGGCTACACCTTC.

The rearrangement links TRBV29-1 to TRBJ2-7; unclear D gene. The germline V gene has CDR1 SQVTM and CDR2 ANQGSEA. V was shortened by 4 bases and J by 3 bases, with 4 bases between the two germline ends. This CDR3 spans 10 amino acids. CDR3 DNA sequence: TGCAGCGTTGCTGACTACGAGCAGTACTTC. Translated, it gives CSVADYEQYF.

The genes are TRBV2 and TRBJ2-7; 8 bases fit TRBD2. This CDR3 is built from 13 residues. V was pared by 5 bases and J by 7 bases, with 7 bases of the junction left unmatched. The V gene's germline CDR1 is SNHLY and CDR2 FYNNEI. The CDR3 sequence is CASSIGRGGEQYF. CDR3 coding DNA: TGTGCCAGCAGTATCGGACGGGGGGGAGAGCAGTACTTC.

The chain combines TRBV18 with TRBJ1-4; 11 positions agree with TRBD1. After removal of 6 bases from V and 7 bases from J, the junction contained 7 bases not matched to a gene. Germline CDR1 reads KGHSH; CDR2 reads LQKENI. This CDR3 has 15 amino acids. Here the CDR3 reads CASSPGQGGTEKLFF. CDR3 DNA sequence: TGTGCCAGCTCGCCGGGACAGGGGGGGACTGAAAAACTGTTTTTT.

This chain connects TRBV27 to TRBJ2-5; 9 bases match TRBD1. Germline assignment: CDR1 MNHEY and CDR2 SMNVEV (reference sequence). The J segment lost 3 bases and the V segment lost 4 bases, leaving 3 bases of the junction unmatched. The length of the CDR3 is 14 residues. The CDR3 coding sequence is TGTGCCAGCAGTTGGACAGGGGATGAAGAGACCCAGTACTTC. Its protein is CASSWTGDEETQYF.

By frequency in the sample, this clone is medium-sized. The chain links TRBV4-1 to TRBJ1-2, with no clear D. Germline assignment: CDR1 MGHRA and CDR2 YSYEKL. The V end lost 3 bases, the J end lost 2 bases, and 13 bases lay between the germline ends. The CDR3 has 15 residues. The CDR3 protein is CASSHLGFSNYGYTF. CDR3 bases: TGCGCCAGCAGCCACCTGGGTTTCTCCAACTATGGCTACACCTTC.

Only a few counts were recorded for this clone. The genes are TRBV6-1 and TRBJ1-6, with a weak D call TRBD1 (5 bases). This CDR3 contains 14 residues. V was pared by 8 bases and J by 9 bases, with 17 bases between. Germline CDR1 MNHNS, CDR2 SASEGT. In DNA, the CDR3 is TGTGCCAGCCGGGACCCCGAAGGTGCTTCACCCCTCCACTTT. Its protein product is CASRDPEGASPLHF.

The chain employs TRBV19 and TRBJ1-5; D is unclear. Deletions cut 2 bases from V and 1 base from J, with 9 bases between. Germline values: CDR1 LNHDA, CDR2 SQIVND (reference sequence). The CDR3 is 15 amino acids. Written as DNA, the CDR3 is TGTGCCAGTAGTATATTGGCATACAGCAATCAGCCCCAGCATTTT. Its protein is CASSILAYSNQPQHF.

The rearrangement joins TRBV11-2 to TRBJ2-1; 15 nucleotides align to TRBD2. Germline V gives CDR1 SGHAT, CDR2 FQNNGV. The CDR3 has 15 residues. Trimming took 6 bases from V and 9 from J; bases not matched to a gene: 6. The DNA of the CDR3 is TGTGCCAGCAGGTCCGGGACTAGCGGGAGGTTTGAGCAGTTCTTC. Protein: CASRSGTSGRFEQFF.

The chain employs TRBV5-1 and TRBJ1-2; 8 bases are shared with TRBD1. J gave up 5 bases and V 4 bases, and 7 bases lay outside the gene matches. CDR3 length: 14 amino acids. Germline-derived CDR1 and CDR2 are SGHRS and YFSETQ. The CDR3 region is CASSQVQGAYGYTF. The CDR3 coding sequence is TGCGCCAGCAGCCAGGTCCAGGGGGCGTATGGCTACACCTTC.

This chain uses TRBV30 with TRBJ2-7; the match to TRBD1 covers 7 bases. V trimming: 4 bases; J trimming: 3 bases; junction bases outside the gene matches: 6. Germline assignment: CDR1 GTSNPN and CDR2 SVGIG (reference sequence). CDR3 size: 13 residues. CDR3 residues: CAWTKDRFYEQYF. The DNA of the CDR3 is TGTGCCTGGACCAAGGACAGGTTCTACGAGCAGTACTTC.

The rearrangement joins TRBV28 to TRBJ2-3, with TRBD2 identical over 13 bases. Germline CDR1 MDHEN, CDR2 SYDVKM. V gave up 1 base and J gave up 6 bases; unmatched junction bases: 7. The CDR3 runs 17 residues. The CDR3 DNA sequence: TGTGCCAGCAGTTTATACCTGACTAGCGGGAGGTTGGATACGCAGTATTTT. This sequence encodes CASSLYLTSGRLDTQYF.

This clone was found a few times. V is TRBV19 and J is TRBJ1-2; 8 bases are shared with TRBD1. The germline gives CDR1 LNHDA, CDR2 SQIVND (reference sequence). The length of the CDR3 is 14 residues. The junction had 7 bases not matched to a gene; V was cut back by 7 bases and J by 3 bases. The CDR3 sequence: CASNPTGADYGYTF. In nucleotides, the CDR3 is TGTGCCAGTAACCCGACAGGGGCGGACTATGGCTACACCTTC.

The chain couples TRBV18 to TRBJ1-2; possibly TRBD1 for D (5 bases). The V end lost 3 bases, the J end lost 7 bases, and 15 bases lay between the germline ends. This CDR3 comprises 14 residues. Per germline, CDR1 KGHSH and CDR2 LQKENI. The CDR3 spells CASSPSGGISGYTF. As DNA, the CDR3 is TGTGCCAGCTCACCGTCTGGGGGGATCAGTGGCTACACCTTC. Supplemented by reference TRBV18 and TRBJ1-2, the full variable domain reads NAGVMQNPRHLVRRRGQEARLRCSPMKGHSHVYWYRQLPEEGLKFMVYLQKENIIDESGMPKERFSAEFPKEGPSILRIQQVVRGDSAAYFCASSPSGGISGYTFGSGTRLTVV.

The genes are TRBV18 and TRBJ2-1; D is possibly TRBD2 (5 bases). The CDR3 contains 14 residues. Per the germline V gene, CDR1 is KGHSH and CDR2 is LQKENI. Trimming shortened V by 3 bases and J by 5 bases, and 11 bases separated the two germline ends. CDR3 in amino acids: CASSPTGNDNEQFF. The CDR3 nucleotides are TGTGCCAGCTCACCGACCGGGAACGACAATGAGCAGTTCTTC.

The chain couples TRBV7-3 to TRBJ2-1, with 10 positions matching TRBD2. This CDR3 is built from 15 residues. V lost 4 bases and J lost 5; bases outside the gene matches: 5. Per germline, CDR1 SGHTA and CDR2 FQGTGA. In nucleotides, the CDR3 is TGTGCCAGCAGCTCCTTAGCGGGGGGAAACAATGAGCAGTTCTTC. Translated: CASSSLAGGNNEQFF.